This T cell receptor (beta chain) came from a study of response to subunit inactivated influenza vaccine. Using its own MiXCR run on the RT-PCR reads, TCRdb lists one record per CDR3 protein. Of 500,000 to 550,000 distinct CDR3 sequences listed, 7.6% are singletons. V trimming: 4 bases; J trimming: 3 bases; junction bases outside the gene matches: 6. The germline V gene encodes CDR1 MNHEY and CDR2 SMNVEV (reference sequence). The CDR3 is made up of 15 amino acids. This clonotype was seen a handful of times. Here the sequenced sample was PBMCs from blood, taken less than 25 months after vaccination. The J gene is TRBJ2-7, the V gene TRBV27; 10 bases match TRBD1. The receptor's source is a man between 50 and 69 years old who received an inactivated influenza vaccine. The CDR3 nucleotides read TGTGCCAGCAGTTCCGGGACAGGGGCGTTCTACGAGCAGTACTTC. Translation: CASSSGTGAFYEQYF.